The T cell receptor beta chain under discussion was sequenced for a study of cytomegalovirus exposure and HLA in healthy donors. Germline CDR1 is SGHNT and CDR2 is YYREEE (reference sequence). The CDR3 extends over 18 amino acids. The J segment lost 4 bases and the V segment lost 5 bases, leaving 12 bases of the junction unmatched. This clone appeared once. Its antigen remains unknown. 13 Jbeta primers and 60 Vbeta primers were used for the PCR. TCRdb's copy holds only in-frame clones and misses some; the assay was immunoSEQ multiplex PCR. Of a few hundred thousand clones listed, over 60% are singletons. Notes on the study in general: Researchers counted roughly 150 TCR beta chains as cytomegalovirus-associated. Reportedly, fewer N-insertions than the roughly 690-donor mean appeared in an Asian-associated ancestry cluster in a later analysis. A later analysis showed that HLA-associated TCR beta chains had undergone more clonal expansion than equally common others.

J is TRBJ2-3 and V is TRBV5-4; TRBD2 agrees at 14 bases. The sequence came from a man aged 40-55 years in good health and CMV-seronegative. Sequencing input: PBMCs. CDR3 amino acids: CASRHGRTSGGLADTQYF. The CDR3 nucleotides read TGTGCCAGCAGGCACGGGAGGACTAGCGGGGGGTTGGCAGATACGCAGTATTTT.